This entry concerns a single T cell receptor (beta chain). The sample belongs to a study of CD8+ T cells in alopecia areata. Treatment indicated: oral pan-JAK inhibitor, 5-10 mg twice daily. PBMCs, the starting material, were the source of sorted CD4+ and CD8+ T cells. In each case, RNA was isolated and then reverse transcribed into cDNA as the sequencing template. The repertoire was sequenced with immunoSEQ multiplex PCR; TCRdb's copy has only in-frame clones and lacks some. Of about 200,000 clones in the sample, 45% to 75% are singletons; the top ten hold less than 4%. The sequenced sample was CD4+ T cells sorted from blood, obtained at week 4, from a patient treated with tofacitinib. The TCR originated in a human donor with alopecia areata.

The CDR3 DNA is TGTGCCTGGACCCCCGTTTCCCGAGGGGAGACCCAGTACTTC. This codes for CAWTPVSRGETQYF. This chain connects TRBV30 to TRBJ2-5; possible D gene TRBD2, 5 bases. CDR1 and CDR2 from the germline V gene are GTSNPN and SVGIG (reference sequence). This CDR3 region has 14 residues. V was clipped by 4 bases and J by 5 bases, with 17 bases between them.